This T cell receptor (beta chain) was identified in a study of shared clonotypes between healthy human individuals. Genomic DNA per cell subset filled all wells of several immunoSEQ plates. Generated by immunoSEQ multiplex PCR, the TCRdb table keeps only in-frame clones and is missing some. In the table there are 2 million to 2.5 million clones, approximately 93% of which are singletons. The CDR3 contains 17 residues. Germline CDR1 is SGHRS and CDR2 is YFSETQ. Trimming pared 4 bases from V and 0 bases from J, leaving 14 bases between. Within Nashville, Tennessee resided all donors, each a Caucasian adult. Of note for this clone: The antigen is unknown.

Study-level results: Clonotypes not shared had lower generation probabilities than those common to all four donors. Across a handful of donors, naive CD4 shared around 5.4%, naive CD8 about 3.2%, memory CD4 2% to 2.5%, memory CD8 0.35% to 0.5%.

The TCR was taken from a young man in good health. Some clones in this sample may be carry-over from other donors' samples. The chain carries TRBV5-1 and TRBJ2-6; possible D gene TRBD2, 5 bases. Material: naive CD4+ T cells from PBMCs. Subset denoted: CD45RA+ positively selected. CDR3 nucleotides: TGCGCCAGCAGCCCCACGGCGGGTTCCTCTGGGGCCAACGTCCTGACTTTC. Translation: CASSPTAGSSGANVLTF.